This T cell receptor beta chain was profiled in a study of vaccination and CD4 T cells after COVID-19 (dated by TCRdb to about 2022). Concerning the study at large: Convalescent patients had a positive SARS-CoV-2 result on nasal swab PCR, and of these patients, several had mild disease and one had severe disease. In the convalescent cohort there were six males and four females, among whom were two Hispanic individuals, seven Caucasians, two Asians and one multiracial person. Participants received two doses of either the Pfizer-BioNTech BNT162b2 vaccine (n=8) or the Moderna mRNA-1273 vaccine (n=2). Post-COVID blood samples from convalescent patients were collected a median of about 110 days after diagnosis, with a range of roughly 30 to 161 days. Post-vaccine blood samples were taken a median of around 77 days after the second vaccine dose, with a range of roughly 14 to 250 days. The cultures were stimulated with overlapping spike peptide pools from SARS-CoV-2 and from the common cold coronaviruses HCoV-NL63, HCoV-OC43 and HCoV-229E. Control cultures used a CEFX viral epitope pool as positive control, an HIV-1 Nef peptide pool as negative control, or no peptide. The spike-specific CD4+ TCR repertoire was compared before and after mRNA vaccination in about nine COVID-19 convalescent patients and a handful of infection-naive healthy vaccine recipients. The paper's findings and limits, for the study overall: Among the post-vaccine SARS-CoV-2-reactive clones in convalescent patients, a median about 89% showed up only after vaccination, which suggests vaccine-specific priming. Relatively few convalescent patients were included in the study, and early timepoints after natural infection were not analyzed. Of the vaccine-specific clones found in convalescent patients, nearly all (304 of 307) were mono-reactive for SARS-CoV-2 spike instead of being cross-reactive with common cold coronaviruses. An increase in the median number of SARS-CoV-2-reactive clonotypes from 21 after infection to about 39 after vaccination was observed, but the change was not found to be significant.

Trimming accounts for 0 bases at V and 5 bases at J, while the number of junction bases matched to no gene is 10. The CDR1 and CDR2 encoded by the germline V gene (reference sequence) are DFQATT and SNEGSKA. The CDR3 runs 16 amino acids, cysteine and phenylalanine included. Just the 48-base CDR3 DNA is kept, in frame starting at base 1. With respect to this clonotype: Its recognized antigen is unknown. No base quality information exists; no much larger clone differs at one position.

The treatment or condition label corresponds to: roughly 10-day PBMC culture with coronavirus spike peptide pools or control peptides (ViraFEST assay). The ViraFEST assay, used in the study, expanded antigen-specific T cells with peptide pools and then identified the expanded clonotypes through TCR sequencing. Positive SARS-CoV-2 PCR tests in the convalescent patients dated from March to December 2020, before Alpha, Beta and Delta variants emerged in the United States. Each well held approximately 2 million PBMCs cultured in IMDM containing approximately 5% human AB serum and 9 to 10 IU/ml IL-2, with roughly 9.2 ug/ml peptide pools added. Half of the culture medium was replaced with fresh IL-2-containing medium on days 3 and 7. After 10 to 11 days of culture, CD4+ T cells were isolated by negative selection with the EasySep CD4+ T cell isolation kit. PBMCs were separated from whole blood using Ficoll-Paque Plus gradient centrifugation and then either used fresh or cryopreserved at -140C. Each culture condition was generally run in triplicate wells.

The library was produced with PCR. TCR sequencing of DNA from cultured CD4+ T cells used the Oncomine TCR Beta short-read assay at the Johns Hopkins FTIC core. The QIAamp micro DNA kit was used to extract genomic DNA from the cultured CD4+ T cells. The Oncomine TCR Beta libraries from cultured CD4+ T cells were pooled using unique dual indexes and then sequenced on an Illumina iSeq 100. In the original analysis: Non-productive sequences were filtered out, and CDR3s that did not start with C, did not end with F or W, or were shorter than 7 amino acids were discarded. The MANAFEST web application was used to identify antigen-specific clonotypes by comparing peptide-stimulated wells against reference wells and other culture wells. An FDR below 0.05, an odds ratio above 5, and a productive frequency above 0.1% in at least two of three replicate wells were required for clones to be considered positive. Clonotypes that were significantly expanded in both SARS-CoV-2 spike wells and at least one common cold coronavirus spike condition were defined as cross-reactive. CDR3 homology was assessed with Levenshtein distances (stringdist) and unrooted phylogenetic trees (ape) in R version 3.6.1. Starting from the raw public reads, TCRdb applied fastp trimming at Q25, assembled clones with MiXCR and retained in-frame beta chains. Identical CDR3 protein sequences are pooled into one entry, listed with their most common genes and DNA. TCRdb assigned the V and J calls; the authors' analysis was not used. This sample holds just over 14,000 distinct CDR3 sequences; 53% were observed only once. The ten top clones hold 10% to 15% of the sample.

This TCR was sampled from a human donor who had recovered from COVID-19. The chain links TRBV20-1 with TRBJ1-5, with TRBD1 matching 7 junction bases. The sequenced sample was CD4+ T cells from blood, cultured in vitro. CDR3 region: CSARDPDRVGYQPQHF. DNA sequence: TGCAGTGCTAGAGATCCCGACAGGGTAGGCTATCAGCCCCAGCATTTT.